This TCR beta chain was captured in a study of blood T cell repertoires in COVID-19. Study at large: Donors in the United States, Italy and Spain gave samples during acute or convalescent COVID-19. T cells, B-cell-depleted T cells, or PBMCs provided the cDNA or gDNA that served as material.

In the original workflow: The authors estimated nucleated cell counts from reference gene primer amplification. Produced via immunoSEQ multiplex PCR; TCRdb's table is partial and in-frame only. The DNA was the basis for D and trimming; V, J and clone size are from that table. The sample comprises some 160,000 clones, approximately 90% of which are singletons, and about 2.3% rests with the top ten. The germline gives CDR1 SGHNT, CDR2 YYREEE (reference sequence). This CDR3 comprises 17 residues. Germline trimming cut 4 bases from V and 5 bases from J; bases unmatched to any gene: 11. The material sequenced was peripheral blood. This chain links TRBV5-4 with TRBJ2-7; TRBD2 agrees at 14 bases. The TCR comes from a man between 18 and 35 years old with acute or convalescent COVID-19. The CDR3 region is CASSTGLAGVLPHEQYF. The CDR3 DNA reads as TGTGCCAGCAGCACGGGACTAGCGGGAGTATTGCCCCACGAGCAGTACTTC.